These T cell receptor beta chains were read from a single sample in a study of CD8 T cells in Susac syndrome. MiXCR, applied by TCRdb to the immunoSEQ multiplex PCR reads, yields one record per CDR3 protein. The sample lists approximately 180,000 distinct CDR3 sequences; approximately 94% were seen once. Sequenced input: CD4+ T cells from PBMCs. Receptors originate from a human donor with multiple sclerosis. Each CDR3 is given with its conserved first and last residue. D genes are given only for firm matches. Clone size is not always given. Where it is, it says once, few, many or a class for expanded clones.

d_call,cdr3_length,clone_size,v_call,j_call,cdr3_aa,cdr3_nt
-,14,-,TRBV28,TRBJ2-5,CASTRGWARGTQYF,TGTGCCAGCACCCGCGGCTGGGCAAGGGGGACCCAGTACTTC
TRBD1,14,-,TRBV3-1,TRBJ1-2,CASSRQGANYGYTF,TGTGCCAGCAGCCGACAGGGAGCTAACTATGGCTACACCTTC
TRBD2,16,-,TRBV5-1,TRBJ2-3,CASSLKLGGSIDTQYF,TGCGCCAGCAGCTTGAAATTGGGCGGGAGCATAGATACGCAGTATTTT
-,16,-,TRBV6-5,TRBJ1-2,CASSYSAGAGNYGYTF,TGTGCCAGCAGTTACTCGGCAGGGGCAGGGAACTATGGCTACACCTTC
-,16,-,TRBV3-1,TRBJ1-2,CASSQDWPGDNYGYTF,TGTGCCAGCAGCCAAGATTGGCCAGGGGATAACTATGGCTACACCTTC
-,15,-,TRBV6-1,TRBJ2-6,CASRSQSSGANVLTF,TGTGCCAGCAGATCACAGTCCTCTGGGGCCAACGTCCTGACTTTC
-,14,-,TRBV6-5,TRBJ2-3,CASSYGGQTDTQYF,TGTGCCAGCAGTTACGGGGGCCAGACAGATACGCAGTATTTT
TRBD2,15,-,TRBV20-1,TRBJ2-3,CSARRTSGSADTQYF,TGCAGTGCTAGACGGACTAGCGGGAGCGCAGATACGCAGTATTTT
-,15,-,TRBV7-2,TRBJ2-1,CASSFEGSSAREQFF,TGTGCCAGCAGCTTTGAAGGTAGCAGCGCACGAGAGCAGTTCTTC
TRBD1,16,-,TRBV20-1,TRBJ2-5,CSARGGGGNYQETQYF,TGCAGTGCTAGAGGAGGGGGCGGTAATTACCAAGAGACCCAGTACTTC
-,14,-,TRBV5-1,TRBJ2-2,CASMTGANTGELFF,TGCGCCAGTATGACAGGAGCGAACACCGGGGAGCTGTTTTTT
-,15,-,TRBV30,TRBJ1-4,CAWTPGGPLNEKLFF,TGTGCCTGGACCCCGGGCGGGCCTCTGAATGAAAAACTGTTTTTT
TRBD2,14,-,TRBV6-5,TRBJ2-1,CASSYRRGGDEQFF,TGTGCCAGCAGTTACCGTCGGGGGGGCGATGAGCAGTTCTTC
TRBD1,14,-,TRBV5-1,TRBJ1-1,CASSGGQGVDEAFF,TGCGCCAGCAGCGGAGGACAGGGAGTAGATGAAGCTTTCTTT
-,15,-,TRBV5-4,TRBJ2-1,CASSRFSGSYNEQFF,TGTGCCAGCAGCCGGTTCTCGGGGTCCTACAATGAGCAGTTCTTC
TRBD1,16,-,TRBV28,TRBJ2-3,CASRRPYRGLTDTQYF,TGTGCCAGCAGACGCCCCTACAGGGGGCTCACAGATACGCAGTATTTT
-,15,-,TRBV5-1,TRBJ1-1,CASSPGTIMNTEAFF,TGCGCCAGCAGCCCAGGGACGATTATGAACACTGAAGCTTTCTTT
-,12,-,TRBV7-9,TRBJ2-4,CASSLKKVPQYF,TGTGCCAGCAGCTTGAAGAAAGTCCCACAGTACTTC
TRBD2,18,-,TRBV11-2,TRBJ2-1,CASSSLGRASGRAYEQFF,TGTGCCAGCAGCTCACTCGGTCGAGCAAGCGGGAGGGCCTATGAGCAGTTCTTC
-,12,-,TRBV30,TRBJ2-1,CAWSAHAGKQFF,TGTGCCTGGAGTGCCCACGCGGGGAAACAGTTCTTC
-,15,-,TRBV5-4,TRBJ2-2,CASSLPGHNTGELFF,TGTGCCAGCAGCTTACCGGGACATAACACCGGGGAGCTGTTTTTT
-,14,-,TRBV7-2,TRBJ2-3,CASSPQTSTDTQYF,TGTGCCAGCAGCCCCCAGACTAGCACAGATACGCAGTATTTT
-,15,-,TRBV20-1,TRBJ2-1,CSAAKERNSYNEQFF,TGCAGTGCAGCAAAGGAGCGGAACTCCTACAATGAGCAGTTCTTC
-,13,-,TRBV4-3,TRBJ2-1,CASSLVLGVEQFF,TGCGCCAGCAGCCTGGTTCTGGGGGTTGAGCAGTTCTTC
TRBD1,15,once,TRBV20-1,TRBJ1-5,CSARRTGDSNQPQHF,TGCAGTGCTAGGAGGACAGGTGATAGCAATCAGCCCCAGCATTTT
TRBD1,13,-,TRBV5-8,TRBJ1-1,CASAGQLNTEAFF,TGTGCCAGCGCGGGACAGCTAAACACTGAAGCTTTCTTT
-,15,-,TRBV4-3,TRBJ2-5,CASSQDLLPQETQYF,TGCGCCAGCAGCCAAGATCTTCTACCCCAAGAGACCCAGTACTTC
TRBD2,15,-,TRBV24-1,TRBJ2-1,CATSSPAGGPDEQFF,TGTGCCACCAGTTCCCCTGCGGGGGGGCCGGATGAGCAGTTCTTC
TRBD1,14,-,TRBV20-1,TRBJ1-6,CSAPPRGSNSPLHF,TGCAGTGCTCCTCCCAGGGGGAGTAATTCACCCCTCCACTTT
-,12,-,TRBV7-8,TRBJ2-2,CASSSPAGELFF,TGTGCCAGCAGCTCGCCTGCTGGGGAGCTGTTTTTT
-,13,-,TRBV10-1,TRBJ2-7,CASSESGLYEQYF,TGCGCCAGCAGTGAGTCTGGACTCTACGAGCAGTACTTC
-,14,-,TRBV2,TRBJ1-2,CASSEQGLGYGYTF,TGTGCCAGCAGTGAGCAGGGCCTGGGGTATGGCTACACCTTC